This T cell receptor beta chain comes out of a study of blood T cell repertoires in COVID-19. At the level of the study: Samples taken during acute and convalescent COVID-19 were collected in the United States, Italy and Spain. The analysed material was cDNA or gDNA that came from T cells, B-cell-depleted T cells, or PBMCs.

The V end was cut by 3 bases, the J end by 5 bases, with 8 bases between. The CDR3 contains 12 residues. CDR1 SGHRS and CDR2 YFSETQ come from the germline V gene. TCRdb's copy holds only in-frame clones and misses some; the assay was immunoSEQ multiplex PCR. The table includes approximately 340,000 clones, approximately 82% detected once. The specimen sequenced was peripheral blood. The clonotype was recovered from a young man with active or convalescent COVID-19. The chain has TRBV5-1 and TRBJ2-5, with D hard to call. The CDR3 spells CASSSNRETQYF. The CDR3 DNA reads as TGCGCCAGCAGCTCTAATCGGGAGACCCAGTACTTC.